The 15 T cell receptor beta chains reported below all come from one sample, sequenced in a study of immune evolution from preneoplasia to lung adenocarcinoma. Sequencing used immunoSEQ multiplex PCR; TCRdb keeps in-frame clones, though not all of them. The sample lists 4,000 to 5,000 clones, 85% to 90% seen once, with around 3.2% in the top ten. The sequencing input was FFPE minimally invasive lung adenocarcinoma tissue. All receptors come from a person aged 70 to 80 with lung adenocarcinoma.

The chain couples TRBV29-1 to TRBJ1-1; TRBD1 matches 9 bases. Germline-derived CDR1 and CDR2 are SQVTM and ANQGSEA. CDR3 length: 11 amino acids. With 4 bases clipped from V and 11 bases from J, the junction kept 5 bases outside the gene matches. Here the CDR3 DNA reads TGCAGCGTTGGGACAGGGGACTCGGCTTTCTTT. As protein: CSVGTGDSAFF.

This chain joins TRBV2 and TRBJ1-3; D ambiguous. Per the germline V gene, CDR1 is SNHLY and CDR2 is FYNNEI. This CDR3 spans 13 amino acids. Trimming cost V 7 bases and J 4 bases, with 11 bases left between them. The CDR3 is CASTGGNGNTIYF. The CDR3 DNA sequence: TGTGCCAGCACAGGAGGTAACGGAAACACCATATATTTT.

The V gene is TRBV30, the J gene TRBJ1-3; D may be TRBD1 (6 bases). The germline gives CDR1 GTSNPN, CDR2 SVGIG (reference sequence). The CDR3 has 17 residues. V lost 4 bases to trimming and J lost 3 bases, with 22 bases between them. This chain's CDR3 is CAWKSGTGIGFGNTIYF. The CDR3 bases are TGTGCCTGGAAATCGGGTACAGGGATAGGATTTGGAAACACCATATATTTT. Full variable domain (rest looked up from reference TRBV30 and TRBJ1-3): SQTIHQWPATLVQPVGSPLSLECTVEGTSNPNLYWYRQAAGRGLQLLFYSVGIGQISSEVPQNLSASRPQDRQFILSSKKLLLSDSGFYLCAWKSGTGIGFGNTIYFGEGSWLTVV.

This sequence joins TRBV7-8 and TRBJ1-1, with D hard to call. Germline V gene lookup returns CDR1 SGHVS and CDR2 FQNEAQ. The CDR3 has 12 residues. Trimming shortened V by 5 bases and J by 8 bases, and 12 bases separated the two germline ends. The CDR3 DNA follows: TGTGCCAGCAGCCTTTCCCTTGGGGAAGCTTTCTTT. Translation gives CASSLSLGEAFF. Using reference TRBV7-8 and TRBJ1-1 for the parts outside the CDR3, the full variable domain is GAGVSQSPRYKVAKRGQDVALRCDPISGHVSLFWYQQALGQGPEFLTYFQNEAQLDKSGLPSDRFFAERPEGSVSTLKIQRTQQEDSAVYLCASSLSLGEAFFGQGTRLTVV.

This clone was counted once. The chain joins TRBV2 to TRBJ1-2, with TRBD1 as a possible D gene (6 bases). The V gene's germline CDR1 is SNHLY and CDR2 FYNNEI. The CDR3 sequence is 15 residues long. CDR3 bases: TGTGCGTCGGGACAAACAACAAAACCCTCCTATGGCTACACCTTC. Translated, it gives CASGQTTKPSYGYTF.

For the CDR3, the DNA is TGTGCCAGTAGCCCCAAGGGAGGGAGTGAAATAGTTAGCAATCAGCCCCAGCATTTT. This translates into CASSPKGGSEIVSNQPQHF. This chain joins TRBV19 and TRBJ1-5, with D hard to call. V lost 6 bases to trimming and J lost 0 bases, with 24 bases between them. CDR3 size: 19 residues. Germline CDR1 is LNHDA and CDR2 is SQIVND (reference sequence).

The genes are TRBV10-3 and TRBJ2-2; no clear D. Per the germline V gene, CDR1 is ENHRY and CDR2 is SYGVKD. The CDR3 runs to 11 residues. V was clipped by 8 bases and J by 3 bases, with 4 bases between them. CDR3 nucleotide sequence: TGTGCCATCTCCGACACCGGGGAGCTGTTTTTT. It specifies CAISDTGELFF.

The chain links TRBV19 to TRBJ2-7; D ambiguous. Germline CDR1 is LNHDA and CDR2 is SQIVND (reference sequence). The CDR3 has 13 residues. Trimming took off 5 bases at V and 0 bases at J, with 8 bases between the two ends. CDR3 coding DNA: TGTGCCAGTAGTCCATTCCCCTCCTACGAGCAGTACTTC. Residues: CASSPFPSYEQYF.

The count of this clone is one. V is TRBV28 and J is TRBJ1-3; TRBD1 matches 9 bases. Trimming cost V 6 bases and J 3 bases; bases outside gene matches: 6. In germline, CDR1 is MDHEN, CDR2 SYDVKM. This CDR3 is 15 amino acids long. CDR3 loop: CASRWDREVGNTIYF. Written as DNA, the CDR3 is TGTGCCAGCAGGTGGGACAGGGAAGTTGGAAACACCATATATTTT. Using reference TRBV28 and TRBJ1-3 for the parts outside the CDR3, the full variable domain is DVKVTQSSRYLVKRTGEKVFLECVQDMDHENMFWYRQDPGLGLRLIYFSYDVKMKEKGDIPEGYSVSREKKERFSLILESASTNQTSMYLCASRWDREVGNTIYFGEGSWLTVV.

The gene calls are TRBV6-1 and TRBJ1-5; the D is unclear. V was clipped by 8 bases and J by 7 bases, with 12 bases between them. The germline gives CDR1 MNHNS, CDR2 SASEGT. This CDR3 spans 12 amino acids. CDR3: CASSNFGQPQHF. The CDR3 nucleotides read TGTGCCAGCTCGAATTTCGGGCAGCCCCAGCATTTT.

This chain uses TRBV28 with TRBJ1-1; D is perhaps TRBD1 (6 bases). The germline gives CDR1 MDHEN, CDR2 SYDVKM. There are 14 residues in the CDR3. With 6 bases removed from V and 0 bases from J, the gap between germline ends came to 11 bases. CDR3 coding DNA: TGTGCCAGCAGCCTAGGGGGGATGAACACTGAAGCTTTCTTT. Translation gives CASSLGGMNTEAFF. Together with reference TRBV28 and TRBJ1-1, the CDR3 gives the full variable domain: DVKVTQSSRYLVKRTGEKVFLECVQDMDHENMFWYRQDPGLGLRLIYFSYDVKMKEKGDIPEGYSVSREKKERFSLILESASTNQTSMYLCASSLGGMNTEAFFGQGTRLTVV.

V is TRBV30 and J is TRBJ2-1, with D possibly being TRBD2 (5 bases). Trimming pared 2 bases from V and 0 bases from J, leaving 11 bases between. The V gene's germline CDR1 is GTSNPN and CDR2 SVGIG (reference sequence). The CDR3 sequence is 15 residues long. CDR3 DNA: TGTGCCTGGAGTCTACTGGGGAGCTCCTACAATGAGCAGTTCTTC. It yields the protein CAWSLLGSSYNEQFF.

V usage is TRBV9 and J usage is TRBJ2-1, with 14 bases aligning to TRBD2. Trimming at V came to 4 bases and at J to 7 bases, leaving 4 bases not matched to a gene. The CDR3 totals 15 residues. Germline V CDR1 and CDR2: SGDLS, YYNGEE. This CDR3 reads CASSSWTSGRNEQFF. DNA of the CDR3: TGTGCCAGCAGCTCGTGGACTAGCGGGAGGAATGAGCAGTTCTTC.

This chain links TRBV29-1 with TRBJ2-7; D not resolved. V was shortened by 4 bases and J by 2 bases, with 15 bases between the two germline ends. The CDR3 contains 14 residues. In germline, CDR1 is SQVTM, CDR2 ANQGSEA. Here the CDR3 reads CSVGQFNVTYEQYF. CDR3 coding DNA: TGCAGCGTTGGGCAATTTAACGTTACCTACGAGCAGTACTTC.

In DNA, the CDR3 is TGTGCCAGCAGCTTAGGGGCGGGGACAGGGACCTACAATGAGCAGTTCTTC. It encodes CASSLGAGTGTYNEQFF. The V and J genes are TRBV7-6 and TRBJ2-1; TRBD1 matches 9 bases. Germline trimming cut 1 base from V and 2 bases from J; bases unmatched to any gene: 6. This CDR3 spans 17 amino acids. Germline V gene lookup returns CDR1 SGHVS and CDR2 FNYEAQ.